Each of the 20 T cell receptor beta chains below was sequenced from the same sample in a study of blood T cells in healthy people across ages. The second PCR ran roughly 6 to 11 cycles with a sample-barcoded 5' primer and J-beta primers. Via MiXCR, TCRdb re-called the 5' RACE reads, giving one row per CDR3 protein. The sample includes 630,000 or so distinct CDR3 sequences, approximately 30% of them seen just once. The sequenced sample consisted of blood. The receptors originated from an elderly woman in good health.

The chain links TRBV5-1 to TRBJ2-3; TRBD2 matches 14 bases. V was pared by 4 bases and J by 0 bases, with 7 bases of the junction left unmatched. The CDR3 totals 18 residues. CDR1 is SGHRS, CDR2 YFSETQ, per germline. CDR3 DNA sequence: TGCGCCAGCAGCCTCGGACTAGCGGGGGGCGGAAGCACAGATACGCAGTATTTT. Translating it yields CASSLGLAGGGSTDTQYF. Full variable domain (remainder filled in from reference TRBV5-1 and TRBJ2-3): KAGVTQTPRYLIKTRGQQVTLSCSPISGHRSVSWYQQTPGQGLQFLFEYFSETQRNKGNFPGRFSGRQFSNSRSEMNVSTLELGDSALYLCASSLGLAGGGSTDTQYFGPGTRLTVL.

At least ten counts were recorded for this clonotype. The V gene is TRBV20-1, the J gene TRBJ2-3; 8 bases align to TRBD1. The CDR3 length is 16 residues. Germline values: CDR1 DFQATT, CDR2 SNEGSKA (reference sequence). V lost 5 bases to trimming and J lost 7 bases; unmatched junction nucleotides: 17. CDR3 DNA sequence: TGCAGTGCTCCTGATGGGACAGGAGCTTCCATTTATACGCAGTATTTT. It is translated as CSAPDGTGASIYTQYF.

This clonotype was recorded at least ten times. This chain joins TRBV20-1 and TRBJ2-5, with TRBD1 matching 9 bases. V dropped 3 bases and J dropped 1; count of bases not matched to a gene: 9. The V gene's germline CDR1 is DFQATT and CDR2 SNEGSKA (reference sequence). This CDR3 is built from 16 residues. The chain's CDR3 is CSASNDRDRAQETQYF. The CDR3 DNA follows: TGCAGTGCTAGCAATGACCGGGACAGGGCCCAAGAGACCCAGTACTTC.

This clonotype occurred many times. This chain's CDR3 is CASSSRTGYQETQYF. Here the CDR3 DNA reads TGTGCCAGCAGTTCAAGGACAGGGTATCAAGAGACCCAGTACTTC. The chain joins TRBV28 to TRBJ2-5; the match to TRBD1 covers 8 bases. CDR1 and CDR2 from the germline V gene are MDHEN and SYDVKM. Trimming cost V 4 bases and J 2 bases; bases outside gene matches: 6. The CDR3 has 15 residues.

The genes are TRBV5-6 and TRBJ2-2; TRBD2 aligns across 12 bases. Unmatched junction bases numbered 9, after V lost 3 bases and J lost 0 bases. Germline V gene lookup returns CDR1 SGHDT and CDR2 YYEEEE. The CDR3 runs 19 residues. CDR3 in amino acids: CASSSLGLAGGPNTGELFF. The CDR3 DNA follows: TGTGCCAGCAGCTCGTTAGGGCTAGCGGGGGGGCCGAACACCGGGGAGCTGTTTTTT.

At least ten counts were recorded for this clonotype. The chain has TRBV10-3 and TRBJ2-7; 10 bases map to TRBD1. CDR1 is ENHRY and CDR2 is SYGVKD in the germline V gene. Losses at the gene ends were 2 bases for V and 4 bases for J; bases not matched to a gene: 5. The CDR3 loop spans 15 amino acids. CDR3 sequence: CAISEEDRGKYEQYF. In DNA, the CDR3 is TGTGCCATCAGTGAGGAGGACAGGGGGAAATACGAGCAGTACTTC.

The chain uses TRBV20-1 and TRBJ1-1; D might be TRBD1 (5 bases). V lost 6 bases, J lost 0 bases, and 11 bases lay in between. CDR3 length: 13 residues. CDR1 and CDR2 from the germline V gene are DFQATT and SNEGSKA (reference sequence). The CDR3 loop is CSADKTVNTEAFF. Here the CDR3 DNA reads TGCAGTGCCGACAAGACAGTGAACACTGAAGCTTTCTTT.

This clonotype has more than one count but fewer than ten. This clone may be a read error of a much larger clone one base away. CDR3 sequence: CASSPPGVTHNEQYF. The CDR3 region has the DNA TGTGCCAGCTCACCACCGGGGGTCACACACAATGAGCAGTACTTC. This chain joins TRBV18 and TRBJ2-1; perhaps D is TRBD1 or TRBD2 (5 bases each). Judging by the DNA end, TRBJ2-7 fits better; the J call may be wrong. Looked up from germline, CDR1 is KGHSH and CDR2 is LQKENI. CDR3 length: 15 residues.

This chain joins TRBV7-2 and TRBJ2-1; unclear D gene. V was cut by 2 bases and J by 7 bases, with 9 bases left in between. Per the germline V gene, CDR1 is SGHTA and CDR2 is FQGNSA. The CDR3 is 13 residues long. Here the CDR3 reads CASSLFRWNEQFF. As DNA, the CDR3 is TGTGCCAGCAGCTTATTTAGGTGGAATGAGCAGTTCTTC.

A remark on this clonotype: Since a much larger clone is just one base distant, this may be a read error. The CDR3 sequence: CAGSLAGGGAKNEQFF. CDR3 bases: TGTGCCGGCAGCTTGGCCGGTGGGGGGGCCAAGAATGAGCAGTTCTTC. The V and J genes are TRBV5-4 and TRBJ2-1, with a possible D match to TRBD2 (7 bases). CDR3 length: 16 residues. The germline CDR1 and CDR2 sequences are SGHNT and YYREEE (reference sequence). Supplemented by reference TRBV5-4 and TRBJ2-1, the full variable domain reads ETGVTQSPTHLIKTRGQQVTLRCSSQSGHNTVSWYQQALGQGPQFIFQYYREEENGRGNFPPRFSGLQFPNYSSELNVNALELDDSALYLCAGSLAGGGAKNEQFFGPGTRLTVL.

This clonotype occurred many times. This sequence joins TRBV9 and TRBJ1-5; no clear D gene. V lost 3 bases to trimming and J lost 0 bases, with 7 bases between them. Germline CDR1 is SGDLS and CDR2 is YYNGEE. The CDR3 extends over 14 amino acids. The CDR3 reads CASSESASNQPQHF. CDR3 DNA sequence: TGTGCCAGCAGCGAGTCGGCTAGCAATCAGCCCCAGCATTTT.

This clonotype was seen many times. The V call is TRBV9, the J call TRBJ1-2; no firm D call. Germline assignment: CDR1 SGDLS and CDR2 YYNGEE. The CDR3 contains 14 residues. V was clipped by 3 bases and J by 8 bases, with 17 bases between them. The CDR3 DNA is TGTGCCAGCAGCGCCGGAAATAGGCGAGGAGGCTACACCTTC. Translated, it gives CASSAGNRRGGYTF.

Turning to this clonotype: This could be a read error, since a much larger clone is one nucleotide away. The chain has TRBV28 and TRBJ1-2; TRBD1 aligns across 9 bases. Germline CDR1 MDHEN, CDR2 SYDVKM. This CDR3 spans 14 amino acids. CDR3 loop: CASSFTGGKAGHTF. The CDR3 bases are TGTGCCAGCAGTTTCACAGGGGGCAAGGCTGGCCACACCTTC.

There are many counts of this clonotype. This chain joins TRBV7-3 and TRBJ1-2; 9 bases align to TRBD1. Germline V lookup: CDR1 SGHTA, CDR2 FQGTGA. The CDR3 covers 14 residues. The V gene end was trimmed by 5 bases and the J gene end by 4 bases; junction bases not matched to a gene: 5. CDR3 DNA sequence: TGTGCCAGCAGCGCCACAGGGGGCACCTATGGCTACACCTTC. Residues: CASSATGGTYGYTF. Drawing the rest from reference TRBV7-3 and TRBJ1-2, the complete variable domain is GAGVSQTPSNKVTEKGKYVELRCDPISGHTALYWYRQSLGQGPEFLIYFQGTGAADDSGLPNDRFFAVRPEGSVSTLKIQRTERGDSAVYLCASSATGGTYGYTFGSGTRLTVV.

V and J are TRBV12-3 or TRBV12-4 and TRBJ1-1; TRBD1 matches 7 bases. V was clipped by 6 bases and J by 3 bases; unmatched bases: 10. The CDR3 covers 15 residues. The CDR3, as DNA: TGTGCCAGCAGACACGACAGGGAACAGGACACTGAAGCTTTCTTT. This sequence encodes CASRHDREQDTEAFF.

With respect to this clonotype: Just one base apart from a much larger clone, this may be a read error. The chain employs TRBV7-2 and TRBJ2-5; TRBD2 agrees at 11 bases. The germline V gene has CDR1 SGHTA and CDR2 FQGNSA. This CDR3 spans 16 amino acids. V was pared by 5 bases and J by 5 bases, with 10 bases of the junction left unmatched. The CDR3 loop is CASSRIRLAGRETQYF. The DNA for the CDR3 is TGTGCCAGCAGCCGTATACGACTAGCGGGGAGGGAGACCCAGTACTTC.

This clonotype was observed at least ten times. The chain joins TRBV7-8 to TRBJ2-7; D may be TRBD1 (8 bases). The CDR3 is made up of 16 amino acids. V lost 2 bases and J 1 base, leaving 15 bases between the germline ends. Germline CDR1 SGHVS, CDR2 FQNEAQ. DNA of the CDR3: TGTGCCAGCAGCTTAAGCGGGACAGGTCTTTCCTACGAGCAGTACTTC. Translating it yields CASSLSGTGLSYEQYF. Filled out from reference TRBV7-8 and TRBJ2-7, the complete variable domain reads GAGVSQSPRYKVAKRGQDVALRCDPISGHVSLFWYQQALGQGPEFLTYFQNEAQLDKSGLPSDRFFAERPEGSVSTLKIQRTQQEDSAVYLCASSLSGTGLSYEQYFGPGTRLTVT.

This clonotype was recorded a few times. The gene calls are TRBV10-3 and TRBJ2-2, with D perhaps TRBD1 (6 bases). Germline V CDR1 and CDR2: ENHRY, SYGVKD. The CDR3 has 15 amino acids. Trimming took 9 bases from V and 1 from J, leaving 15 bases between them. CDR3 in amino acids: CAIASGTMNTGELFF. CDR3 coding DNA: TGTGCCATAGCATCCGGGACAATGAACACCGGGGAGCTGTTTTTT.

The rearrangement joins TRBV20-1 to TRBJ1-6; D gene ambiguous. The germline V and J ends were trimmed by 3 bases and 7 bases, with 13 bases remaining between them. The CDR3 covers 14 residues. Germline V gene data show CDR1 as DFQATT and CDR2 as SNEGSKA (reference sequence). In nucleotides, the CDR3 is TGCAGTGCTAGGGAGCCCAGCATGAATTCACCCCTCCACTTT. As protein: CSAREPSMNSPLHF.

This clonotype was seen a handful of times. The chain is built from TRBV15 and TRBJ2-2, with D perhaps TRBD1 (6 bases). The CDR3 is 17 residues long. V lost 0 bases and J lost 2, with 13 bases in between. Germline CDR1 is LNHNV and CDR2 is YYDKDF (reference sequence). The chain's CDR3 is CATSRDWGQGNTGELFF. DNA of the CDR3: TGTGCCACCAGCAGAGATTGGGGGCAGGGAAACACCGGGGAGCTGTTTTTT.